The clone carrying this T cell receptor (beta chain) has only one observation. Looked up from germline, CDR1 is MNHEY and CDR2 is SMNVEV (reference sequence). V lost 5 bases to trimming and J lost 5 bases, with 25 bases between them. The CDR3 runs 18 residues. The data stem from a study of cytomegalovirus exposure and HLA in healthy donors. Researchers ran the PCR with 60 Vbeta and 13 Jbeta primers. Profiled with immunoSEQ multiplex PCR; TCRdb holds only in-frame clones, not every one. Altogether nearly 110,000 clones are present, 65% to 80% being singletons, with the ten largest covering under 6.5%. Sequenced input: PBMCs. The chain joins TRBV27 to TRBJ2-1; a weak D match, TRBD2 (6 bases). This TCR was recovered from a woman aged 50 to 60 in good health and CMV-seropositive. CDR3 loop: CASSLVGGTLILHNEQFF. CDR3 sequence (DNA): TGTGCCAGCAGTCTAGTTGGAGGGACCCTTATTTTACACAATGAGCAGTTCTTC.